This TCR beta chain emerged from a study of metastatic and nonmetastatic thyroid tumors. Every patient underwent thyroid surgery untreated. As handled by the study authors: The study built a papillary thyroid cancer distant-metastasis classifier from CDR3 differences across clinicopathological groups. TCRdb used MiXCR to call clones anew from the PCR reads. The V and J calls come from TCRdb's annotation, not from the publication. The sample contains 21,000 or so clones, 15% to 18% of which appear only once. The CDR3 sequence is 15 residues long. Trimming took off 4 bases at V and 6 bases at J, with 13 bases between the two ends. Per the germline V gene, CDR1 is LGHDT and CDR2 is YNNKEL (reference sequence).

The V call is TRBV3-1, the J call TRBJ1-6, with D unclear. This receptor was taken from a female donor with papillary thyroid cancer or a benign thyroid nodule (not recorded which). Some clones in this sample may be carry-over from other donors' samples. Specimen: blood. Written as DNA, the CDR3 is TGTGCCAGCAGCCCACAGTTGCGACTTAATTCACCCCTCCACTTT. Its translation: CASSPQLRLNSPLHF.